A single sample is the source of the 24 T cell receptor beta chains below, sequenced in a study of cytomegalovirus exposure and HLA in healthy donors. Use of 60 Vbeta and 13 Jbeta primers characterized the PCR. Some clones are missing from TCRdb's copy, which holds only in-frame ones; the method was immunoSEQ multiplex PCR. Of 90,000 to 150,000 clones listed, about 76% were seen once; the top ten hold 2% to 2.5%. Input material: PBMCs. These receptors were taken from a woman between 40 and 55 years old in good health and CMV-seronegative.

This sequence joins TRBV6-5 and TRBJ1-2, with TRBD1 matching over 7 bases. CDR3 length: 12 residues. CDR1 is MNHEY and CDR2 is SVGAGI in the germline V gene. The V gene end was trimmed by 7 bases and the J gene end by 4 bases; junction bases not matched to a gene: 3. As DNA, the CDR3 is TGTGCCAGCAAGGGACAGCCCTATGGCTACACCTTC. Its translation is CASKGQPYGYTF.

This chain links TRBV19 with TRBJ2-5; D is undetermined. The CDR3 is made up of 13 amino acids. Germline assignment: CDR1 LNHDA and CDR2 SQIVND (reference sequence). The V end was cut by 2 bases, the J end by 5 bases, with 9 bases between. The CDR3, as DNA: TGTGCCAGTAGTATACAGGTTAGGGAGACCCAGTACTTC. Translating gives CASSIQVRETQYF.

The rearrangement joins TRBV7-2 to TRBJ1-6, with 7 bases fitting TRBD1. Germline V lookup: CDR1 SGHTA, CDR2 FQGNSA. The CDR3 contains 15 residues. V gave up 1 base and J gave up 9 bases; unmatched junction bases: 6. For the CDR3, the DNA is TGTGCCAGCAGCTTAGTTGGGCAGGGGGGTTCACCCCTCCACTTT. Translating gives CASSLVGQGGSPLHF.

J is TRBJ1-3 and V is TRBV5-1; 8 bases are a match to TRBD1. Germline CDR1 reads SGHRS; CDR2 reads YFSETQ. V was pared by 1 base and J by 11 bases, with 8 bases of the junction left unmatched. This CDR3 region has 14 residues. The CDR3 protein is CASSLIGQGDPIYF. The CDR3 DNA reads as TGCGCCAGCAGCTTGATCGGACAGGGAGACCCCATATATTTT.

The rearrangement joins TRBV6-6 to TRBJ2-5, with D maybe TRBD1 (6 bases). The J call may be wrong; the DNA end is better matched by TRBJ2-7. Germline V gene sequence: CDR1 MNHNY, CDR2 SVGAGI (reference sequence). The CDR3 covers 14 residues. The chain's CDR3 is CASSFARGQYEQYF. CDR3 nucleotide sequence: TGTGCCAGCAGTTTCGCCCGCGGACAGTACGAGCAGTACTTC.

The CDR3 sequence is CASSLAQATGELFF. The CDR3 nucleotides read TGTGCCAGCAGTTTAGCCCAGGCAACCGGGGAGCTGTTTTTT. This rearrangement joins TRBV28 to TRBJ2-2; no firm D call. There are 14 residues in the CDR3. CDR1 is MDHEN, CDR2 SYDVKM, per germline. V was pared by 2 bases and J by 5 bases, with 9 bases between. The whole variable domain, remainder taken from reference TRBV28 and TRBJ2-2, is DVKVTQSSRYLVKRTGEKVFLECVQDMDHENMFWYRQDPGLGLRLIYFSYDVKMKEKGDIPEGYSVSREKKERFSLILESASTNQTSMYLCASSLAQATGELFFGEGSRLTVL.

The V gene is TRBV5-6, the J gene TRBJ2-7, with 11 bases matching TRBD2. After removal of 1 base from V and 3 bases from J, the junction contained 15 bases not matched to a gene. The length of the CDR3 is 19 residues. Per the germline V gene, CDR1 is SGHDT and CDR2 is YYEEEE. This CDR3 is CASSLLTSGKIGYSYEQYF. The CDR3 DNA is TGTGCCAGCAGCTTGTTGACTAGCGGGAAAATAGGGTACAGCTACGAGCAGTACTTC.

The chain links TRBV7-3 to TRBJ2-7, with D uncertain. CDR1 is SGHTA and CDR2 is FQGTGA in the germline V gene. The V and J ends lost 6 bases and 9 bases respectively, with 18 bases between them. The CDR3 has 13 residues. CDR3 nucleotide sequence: TGTGCCAGCAGTGTAGACACACGATCGGTGCAGTACTTC. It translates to CASSVDTRSVQYF. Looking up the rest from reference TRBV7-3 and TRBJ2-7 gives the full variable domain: GAGVSQTPSNKVTEKGKYVELRCDPISGHTALYWYRQSLGQGPEFLIYFQGTGAADDSGLPNDRFFAVRPEGSVSTLKIQRTERGDSAVYLCASSVDTRSVQYFGPGTRLTVT.

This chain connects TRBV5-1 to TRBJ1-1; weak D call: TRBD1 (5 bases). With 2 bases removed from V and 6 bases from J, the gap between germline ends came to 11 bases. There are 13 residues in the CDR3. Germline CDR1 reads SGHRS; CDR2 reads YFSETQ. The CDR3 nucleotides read TGCGCCAGCAGCTTCGCAGGGTTCGCTGAAGCTTTCTTT. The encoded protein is CASSFAGFAEAFF. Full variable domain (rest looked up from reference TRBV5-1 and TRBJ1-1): KAGVTQTPRYLIKTRGQQVTLSCSPISGHRSVSWYQQTPGQGLQFLFEYFSETQRNKGNFPGRFSGRQFSNSRSEMNVSTLELGDSALYLCASSFAGFAEAFFGQGTRLTVV.

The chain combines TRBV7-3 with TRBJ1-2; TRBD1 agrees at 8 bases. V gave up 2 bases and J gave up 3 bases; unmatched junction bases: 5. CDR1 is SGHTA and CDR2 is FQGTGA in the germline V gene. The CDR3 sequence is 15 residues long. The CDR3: CASSLWPGGDYGYTF. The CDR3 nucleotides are TGTGCCAGCAGCTTATGGCCAGGGGGCGACTATGGCTACACCTTC.

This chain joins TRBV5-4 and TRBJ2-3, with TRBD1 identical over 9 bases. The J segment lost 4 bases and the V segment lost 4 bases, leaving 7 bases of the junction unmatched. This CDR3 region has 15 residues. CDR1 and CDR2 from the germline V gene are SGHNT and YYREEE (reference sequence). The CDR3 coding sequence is TGTGCCAGCAGCGGGGGACAGGGAGGCCCAGATACGCAGTATTTT. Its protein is CASSGGQGGPDTQYF.

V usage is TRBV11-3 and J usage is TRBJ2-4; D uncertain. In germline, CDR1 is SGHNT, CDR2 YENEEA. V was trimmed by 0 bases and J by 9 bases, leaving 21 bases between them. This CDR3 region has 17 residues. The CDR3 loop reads CASSLDLPVPTPLIQYF. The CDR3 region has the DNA TGTGCCAGCAGCTTAGATCTTCCGGTCCCTACCCCTCTCATTCAGTACTTC.

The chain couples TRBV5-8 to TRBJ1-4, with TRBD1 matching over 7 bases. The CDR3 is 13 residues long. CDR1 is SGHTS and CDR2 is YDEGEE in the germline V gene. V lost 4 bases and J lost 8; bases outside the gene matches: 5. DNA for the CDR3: TGTGCCAGCAGCCATACAGGGGAGGAAAAACTGTTTTTT. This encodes CASSHTGEEKLFF.

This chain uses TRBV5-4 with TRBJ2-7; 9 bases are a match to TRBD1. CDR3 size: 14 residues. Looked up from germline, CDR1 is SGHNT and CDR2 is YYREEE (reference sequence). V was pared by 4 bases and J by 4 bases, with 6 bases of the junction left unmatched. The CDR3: CASSIGTGMYEQYF. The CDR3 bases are TGTGCCAGCAGCATCGGGACAGGGATGTACGAGCAGTACTTC.

CDR3 protein: CASSMPGTGTYEQYF. DNA for the CDR3: TGTGCCAGTAGTATGCCCGGGACAGGGACCTACGAGCAGTACTTC. The V gene is TRBV19, the J gene TRBJ2-7; 9 bases are shared with TRBD1. Germline-derived CDR1 and CDR2 are LNHDA and SQIVND (reference sequence). CDR3 size: 15 residues. The junction had 5 bases not matched to a gene; V was cut back by 3 bases and J by 2 bases.

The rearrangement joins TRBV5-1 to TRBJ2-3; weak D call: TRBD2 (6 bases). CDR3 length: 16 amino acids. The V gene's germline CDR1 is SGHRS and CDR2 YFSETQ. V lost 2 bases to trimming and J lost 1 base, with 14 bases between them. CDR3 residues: CASSFGGMGGTDTQYF. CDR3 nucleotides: TGCGCCAGCAGCTTCGGCGGGATGGGAGGCACAGATACGCAGTATTTT.

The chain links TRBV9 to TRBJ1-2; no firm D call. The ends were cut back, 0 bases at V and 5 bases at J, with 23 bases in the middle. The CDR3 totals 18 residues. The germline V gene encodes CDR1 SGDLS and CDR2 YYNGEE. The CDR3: CASSVAEVGEDRPYGYTF. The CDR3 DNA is TGTGCCAGCAGCGTAGCCGAGGTCGGCGAAGATAGGCCTTATGGCTACACCTTC.

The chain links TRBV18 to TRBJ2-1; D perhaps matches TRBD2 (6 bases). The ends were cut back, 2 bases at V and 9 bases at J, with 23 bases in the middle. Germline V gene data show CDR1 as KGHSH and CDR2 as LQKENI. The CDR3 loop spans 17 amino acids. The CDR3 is CASSPESPGSYAGEQFF. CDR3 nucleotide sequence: TGTGCCAGCTCACCAGAATCCCCCGGGAGTTATGCTGGTGAGCAGTTCTTC. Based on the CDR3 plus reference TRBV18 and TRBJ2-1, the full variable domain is NAGVMQNPRHLVRRRGQEARLRCSPMKGHSHVYWYRQLPEEGLKFMVYLQKENIIDESGMPKERFSAEFPKEGPSILRIQQVVRGDSAAYFCASSPESPGSYAGEQFFGPGTRLTVL.

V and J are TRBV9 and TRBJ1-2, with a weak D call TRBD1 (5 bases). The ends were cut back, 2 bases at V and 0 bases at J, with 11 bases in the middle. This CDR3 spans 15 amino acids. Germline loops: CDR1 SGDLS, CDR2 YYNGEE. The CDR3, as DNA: TGTGCCAGCAGCGTTACAGGAGTCTCTAACTATGGCTACACCTTC. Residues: CASSVTGVSNYGYTF. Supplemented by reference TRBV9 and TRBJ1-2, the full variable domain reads DSGVTQTPKHLITATGQRVTLRCSPRSGDLSVYWYQQSLDQGLQFLIQYYNGEERAKGNILERFSAQQFPDLHSELNLSSLELGDSALYFCASSVTGVSNYGYTFGSGTRLTVV.

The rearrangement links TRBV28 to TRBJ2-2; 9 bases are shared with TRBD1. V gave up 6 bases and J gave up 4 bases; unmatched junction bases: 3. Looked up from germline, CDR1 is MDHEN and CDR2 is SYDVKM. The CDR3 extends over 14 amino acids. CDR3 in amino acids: CASRRTGVTGELFF. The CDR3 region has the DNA TGTGCCAGCAGGAGGACAGGGGTCACCGGGGAGCTGTTTTTT. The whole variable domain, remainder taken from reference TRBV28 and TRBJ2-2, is DVKVTQSSRYLVKRTGEKVFLECVQDMDHENMFWYRQDPGLGLRLIYFSYDVKMKEKGDIPEGYSVSREKKERFSLILESASTNQTSMYLCASRRTGVTGELFFGEGSRLTVL.

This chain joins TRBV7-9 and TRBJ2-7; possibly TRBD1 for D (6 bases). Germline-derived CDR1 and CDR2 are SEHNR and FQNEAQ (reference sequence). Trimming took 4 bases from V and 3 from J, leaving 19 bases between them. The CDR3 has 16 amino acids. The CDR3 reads CASSSQRSGQLYEQYF. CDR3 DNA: TGTGCCAGCAGCTCTCAGCGATCGGGACAACTCTACGAGCAGTACTTC.

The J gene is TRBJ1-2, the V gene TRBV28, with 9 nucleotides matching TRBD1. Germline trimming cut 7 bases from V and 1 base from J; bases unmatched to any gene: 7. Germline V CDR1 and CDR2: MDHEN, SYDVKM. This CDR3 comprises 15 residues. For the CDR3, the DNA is TGTGCCAGCACGACGACAGGGGGGGGTAACTATGGCTACACCTTC. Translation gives CASTTTGGGNYGYTF.

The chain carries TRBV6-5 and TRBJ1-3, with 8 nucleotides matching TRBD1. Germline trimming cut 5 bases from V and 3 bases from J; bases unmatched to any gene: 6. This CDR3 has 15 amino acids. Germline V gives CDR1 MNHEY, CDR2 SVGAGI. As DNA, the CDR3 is TGTGCCAGCAGTAAGGCCAGGGGGCTTGGAAACACCATATATTTT. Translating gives CASSKARGLGNTIYF.

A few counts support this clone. The CDR3 DNA is TGTGCCAGCAGTCCCACCAAGGACAGGGAATACGAGCAGTACTTC. As protein: CASSPTKDREYEQYF. This rearrangement joins TRBV6-4 to TRBJ2-7; 8 bases fit TRBD1. The CDR3 consists of 15 residues. In germline, CDR1 is MRHNA, CDR2 SNTAGT. Trimming removed 5 bases from V and 4 bases from J; junction bases left unmatched: 10.